This entry is about one T cell receptor (beta chain). Its antigen is unknown. Every sorted population was more than 95% pure. The authors reverse transcribed all of the isolated RNA, so sequencing captured expressed TCRB transcripts. The assay was immunoSEQ multiplex PCR, and TCRdb's table has in-frame clones only and misses some. The top ten clones hold more than 0.015% of a sample with roughly 350,000 clones, approximately 9.9% of them seen once. The CDR3 consists of 15 residues. The germline CDR1 and CDR2 sequences are MNHEY and SMNVEV (reference sequence). The trim removed 6 bases at V and 2 bases at J, leaving 7 bases unmatched. This sample was taken from a study of beta chain features in type 1 diabetes. Study-wide results and caveats: More deletions and fewer insertions at VDJ junctions were found in patients with type 1 diabetes.

The TCR sequence derives from a woman aged 25 to 45 in good health. The V gene is TRBV27, the J gene TRBJ2-5, with TRBD1 identical over 9 bases. Specimen: naive CD4+ T cells from blood. The CDR3 reads CASRDRGLPQETQYF. Here the CDR3 DNA reads TGTGCCAGCAGGGACAGGGGCCTTCCTCAAGAGACCCAGTACTTC.